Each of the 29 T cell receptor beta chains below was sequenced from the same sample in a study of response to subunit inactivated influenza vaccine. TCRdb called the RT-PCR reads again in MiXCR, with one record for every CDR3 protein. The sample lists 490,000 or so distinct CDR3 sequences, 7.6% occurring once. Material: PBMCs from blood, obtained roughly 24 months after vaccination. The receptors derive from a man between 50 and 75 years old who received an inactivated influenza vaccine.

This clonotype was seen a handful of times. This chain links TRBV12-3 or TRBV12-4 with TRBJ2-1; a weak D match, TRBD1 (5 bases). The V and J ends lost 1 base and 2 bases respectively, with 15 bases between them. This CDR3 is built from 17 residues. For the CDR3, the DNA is TGTGCCAGCAGTTTAGGCGTCTCTAGGGGCACCTACAATGAGCAGTTCTTC. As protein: CASSLGVSRGTYNEQFF.

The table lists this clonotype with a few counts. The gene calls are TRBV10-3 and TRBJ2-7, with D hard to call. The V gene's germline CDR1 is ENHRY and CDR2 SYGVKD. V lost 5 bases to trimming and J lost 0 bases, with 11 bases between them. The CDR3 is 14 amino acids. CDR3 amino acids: CAISHYPSSYEQYF. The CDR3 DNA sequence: TGTGCCATCAGTCATTATCCTAGCTCCTACGAGCAGTACTTC.

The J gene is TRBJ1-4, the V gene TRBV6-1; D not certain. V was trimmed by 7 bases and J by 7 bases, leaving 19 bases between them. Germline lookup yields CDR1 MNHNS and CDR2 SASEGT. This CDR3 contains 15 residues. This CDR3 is CASTLRGRFGEKLFF. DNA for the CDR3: TGTGCCAGCACCCTGAGAGGAAGGTTCGGTGAAAAACTGTTTTTT.

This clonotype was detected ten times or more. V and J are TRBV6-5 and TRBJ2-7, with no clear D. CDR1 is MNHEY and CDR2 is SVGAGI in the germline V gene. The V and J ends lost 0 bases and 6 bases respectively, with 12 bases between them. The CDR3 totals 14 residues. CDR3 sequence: CASSYSGKSGEQYF. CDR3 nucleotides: TGTGCCAGCAGTTACTCAGGCAAATCGGGCGAGCAGTACTTC.

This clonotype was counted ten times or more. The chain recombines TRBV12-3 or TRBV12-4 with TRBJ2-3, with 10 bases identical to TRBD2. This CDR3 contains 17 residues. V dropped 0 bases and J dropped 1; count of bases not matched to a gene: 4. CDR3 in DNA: TGTGCCAGCAGTTTAGCGCTTACTAGCGGGGGCACAGATACGCAGTATTTT. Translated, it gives CASSLALTSGGTDTQYF.

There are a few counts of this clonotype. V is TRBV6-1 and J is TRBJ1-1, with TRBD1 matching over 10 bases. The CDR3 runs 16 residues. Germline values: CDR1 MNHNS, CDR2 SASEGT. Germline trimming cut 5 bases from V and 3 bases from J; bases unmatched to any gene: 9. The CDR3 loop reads CASSPTGGEIHTEAFF. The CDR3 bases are TGTGCCAGCAGTCCGACAGGGGGCGAGATTCACACTGAAGCTTTCTTT.

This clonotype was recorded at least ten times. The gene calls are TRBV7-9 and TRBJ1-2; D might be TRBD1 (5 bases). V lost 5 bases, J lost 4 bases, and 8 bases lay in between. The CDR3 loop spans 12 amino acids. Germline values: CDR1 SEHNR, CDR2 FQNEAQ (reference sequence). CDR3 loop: CASSTTVYGYTF. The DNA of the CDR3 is TGTGCCAGCAGCACGACAGTCTATGGCTACACCTTC.

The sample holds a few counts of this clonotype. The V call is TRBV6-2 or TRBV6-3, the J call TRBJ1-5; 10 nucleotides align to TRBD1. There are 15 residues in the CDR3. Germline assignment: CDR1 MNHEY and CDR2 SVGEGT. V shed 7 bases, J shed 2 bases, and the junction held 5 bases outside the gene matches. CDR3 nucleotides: TGTGCCAGCATCGACAGGGGGCTGGGCAATCAGCCCCAGCATTTT. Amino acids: CASIDRGLGNQPQHF.

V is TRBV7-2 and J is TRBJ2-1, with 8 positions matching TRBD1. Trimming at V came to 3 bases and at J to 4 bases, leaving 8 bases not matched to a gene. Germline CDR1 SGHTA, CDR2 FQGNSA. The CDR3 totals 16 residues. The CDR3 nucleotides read TGTGCCAGCAGCTTCTACGGGACAGGTTTGTACAATGAGCAGTTCTTC. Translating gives CASSFYGTGLYNEQFF.

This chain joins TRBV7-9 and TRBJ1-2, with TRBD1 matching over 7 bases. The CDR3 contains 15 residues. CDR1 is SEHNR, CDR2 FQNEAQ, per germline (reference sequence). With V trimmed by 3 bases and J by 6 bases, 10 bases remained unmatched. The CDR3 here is CASSLWDSLGDGYTF. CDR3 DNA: TGTGCCAGCAGCTTGTGGGACAGTCTCGGAGATGGCTACACCTTC.

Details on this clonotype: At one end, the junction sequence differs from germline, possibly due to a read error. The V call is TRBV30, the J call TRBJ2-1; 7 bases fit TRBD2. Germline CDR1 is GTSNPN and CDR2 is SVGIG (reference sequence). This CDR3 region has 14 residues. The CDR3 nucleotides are TGTGCGTGGAACCGGGACGGGGGGACTGGTGAGCAGTTCTTC. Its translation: CAWNRDGGTGEQFF.

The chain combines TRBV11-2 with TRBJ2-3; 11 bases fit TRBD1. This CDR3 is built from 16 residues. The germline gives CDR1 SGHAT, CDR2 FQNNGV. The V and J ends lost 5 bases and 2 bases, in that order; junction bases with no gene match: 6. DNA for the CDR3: TGTGCCAGCAGCCCCGGACAGGGGGCTCTCACAGATACGCAGTATTTT. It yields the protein CASSPGQGALTDTQYF.

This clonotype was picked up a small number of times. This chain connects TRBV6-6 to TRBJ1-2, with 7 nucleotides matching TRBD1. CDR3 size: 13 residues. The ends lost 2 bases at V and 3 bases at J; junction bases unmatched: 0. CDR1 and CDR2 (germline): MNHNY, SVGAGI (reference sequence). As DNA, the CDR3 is TGTGCCAGCAGTTACGACAGGGACTATGGCTACACCTTC. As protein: CASSYDRDYGYTF.

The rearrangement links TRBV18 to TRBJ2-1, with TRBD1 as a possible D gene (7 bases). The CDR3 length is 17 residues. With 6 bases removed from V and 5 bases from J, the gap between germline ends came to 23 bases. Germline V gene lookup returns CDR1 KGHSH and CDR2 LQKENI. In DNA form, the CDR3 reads TGTGCCAGCTCGCAAAGGACAGGCGGGAAGGGAGACAATGAGCAGTTCTTC. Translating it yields CASSQRTGGKGDNEQFF.

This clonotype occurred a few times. DNA of the CDR3: TGTGCCAGCAGCTTAGACAGGTCTGGAAACACCATATATTTT. This gives the protein CASSLDRSGNTIYF. The J gene is TRBJ1-3, the V gene TRBV7-2, with D possibly matching TRBD1 (5 bases). The CDR3 spans 14 residues. Germline CDR1 SGHTA, CDR2 FQGNSA. Trimming took 1 base from V and 1 from J, leaving 5 bases between them.

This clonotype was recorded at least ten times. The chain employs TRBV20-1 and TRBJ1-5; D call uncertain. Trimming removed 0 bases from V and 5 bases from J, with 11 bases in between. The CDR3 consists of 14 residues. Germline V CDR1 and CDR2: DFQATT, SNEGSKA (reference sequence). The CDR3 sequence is CSARDQGGYQPQHF. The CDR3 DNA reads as TGCAGTGCTAGAGATCAAGGCGGCTATCAGCCCCAGCATTTT.

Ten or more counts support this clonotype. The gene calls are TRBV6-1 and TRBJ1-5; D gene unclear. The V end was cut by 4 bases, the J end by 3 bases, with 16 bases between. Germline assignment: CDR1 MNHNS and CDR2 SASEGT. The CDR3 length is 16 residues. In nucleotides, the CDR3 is TGTGCCAGCAGTGCCACTTATTTGGGGTACAATCAGCCCCAGCATTTT. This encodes CASSATYLGYNQPQHF.

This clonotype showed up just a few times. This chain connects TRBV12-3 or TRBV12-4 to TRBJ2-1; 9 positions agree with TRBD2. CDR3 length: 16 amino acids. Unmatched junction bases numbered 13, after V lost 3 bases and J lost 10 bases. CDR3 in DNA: TGTGCCAGCAGTTTTGGGCCGCCGGGACTAGCAGGCGAGCAGTTCTTC. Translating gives CASSFGPPGLAGEQFF.

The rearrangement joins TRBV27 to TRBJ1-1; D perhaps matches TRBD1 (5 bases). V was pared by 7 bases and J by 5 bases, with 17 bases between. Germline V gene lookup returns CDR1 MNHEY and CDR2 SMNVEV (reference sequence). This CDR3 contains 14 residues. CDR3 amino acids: CASKSNRLRTEAFF. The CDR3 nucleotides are TGTGCCAGCAAAAGTAACAGGCTCAGGACTGAAGCTTTCTTT.

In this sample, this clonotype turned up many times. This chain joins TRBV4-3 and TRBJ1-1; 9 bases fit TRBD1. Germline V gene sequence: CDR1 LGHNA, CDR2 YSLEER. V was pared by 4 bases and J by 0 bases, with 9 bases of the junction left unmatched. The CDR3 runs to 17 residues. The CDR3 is CASSRKDRGSMNTEAFF. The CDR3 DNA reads TGCGCCAGCAGCCGGAAAGACAGGGGGAGTATGAACACTGAAGCTTTCTTT.

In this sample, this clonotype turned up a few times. The CDR3 spells CSATDDREAFF. The CDR3 nucleotides read TGCAGTGCTACGGACGACAGGGAGGCTTTCTTT. This chain joins TRBV20-1 and TRBJ1-1, with 7 bases lining up with TRBD1. The V segment lost 4 bases and the J segment 11 bases; nucleotides outside the gene matches: 7. This CDR3 spans 11 amino acids. Germline CDR1 and CDR2: DFQATT and SNEGSKA (reference sequence).

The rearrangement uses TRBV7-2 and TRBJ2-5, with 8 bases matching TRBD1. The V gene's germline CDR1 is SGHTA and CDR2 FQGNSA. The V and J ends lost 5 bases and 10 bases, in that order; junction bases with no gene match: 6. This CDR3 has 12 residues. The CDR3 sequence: CASSKRQGLQYF. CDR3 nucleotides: TGTGCCAGCAGCAAACGACAGGGGCTCCAGTACTTC.

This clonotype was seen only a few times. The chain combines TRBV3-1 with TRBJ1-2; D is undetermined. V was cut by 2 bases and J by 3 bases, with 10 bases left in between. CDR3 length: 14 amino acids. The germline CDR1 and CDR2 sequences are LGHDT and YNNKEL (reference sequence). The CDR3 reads CASSQFRRDYGYTF. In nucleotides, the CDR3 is TGTGCCAGCAGCCAATTTCGACGAGACTATGGCTACACCTTC.

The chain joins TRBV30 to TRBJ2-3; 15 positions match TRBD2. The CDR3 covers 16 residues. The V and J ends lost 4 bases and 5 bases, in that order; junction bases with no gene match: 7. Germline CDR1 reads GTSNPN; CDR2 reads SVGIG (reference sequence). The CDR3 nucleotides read TGTGCCTGGACGGGACTAGCGGGAGGATTTGGAGATACGCAGTATTTT. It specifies CAWTGLAGGFGDTQYF.

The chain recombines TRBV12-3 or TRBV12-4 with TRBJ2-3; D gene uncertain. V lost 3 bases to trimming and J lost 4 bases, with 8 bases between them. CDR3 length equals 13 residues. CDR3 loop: CASSLLLADTQYF. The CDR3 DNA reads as TGTGCCAGCAGTTTGTTGTTGGCAGATACGCAGTATTTT.

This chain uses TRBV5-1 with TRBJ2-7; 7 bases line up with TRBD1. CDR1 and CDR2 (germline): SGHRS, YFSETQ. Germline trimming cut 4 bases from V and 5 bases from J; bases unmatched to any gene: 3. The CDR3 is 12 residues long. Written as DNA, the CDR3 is TGCGCCAGCAGCCAAACAGGGGACGAGCAGTACTTC. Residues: CASSQTGDEQYF.

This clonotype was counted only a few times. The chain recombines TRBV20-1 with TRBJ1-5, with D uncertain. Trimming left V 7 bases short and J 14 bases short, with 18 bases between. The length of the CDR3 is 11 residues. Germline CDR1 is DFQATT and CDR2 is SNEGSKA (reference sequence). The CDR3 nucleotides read TGCAGTGGACGTTGGGAGCGGGAGGAGCATTTT. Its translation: CSGRWEREEHF.

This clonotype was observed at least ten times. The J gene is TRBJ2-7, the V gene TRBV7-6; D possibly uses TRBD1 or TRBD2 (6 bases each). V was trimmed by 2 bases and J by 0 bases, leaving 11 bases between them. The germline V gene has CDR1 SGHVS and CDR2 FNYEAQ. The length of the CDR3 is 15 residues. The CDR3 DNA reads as TGTGCCAGCAGCTTAATAGGGGGGTCCTCCTACGAGCAGTACTTC. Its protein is CASSLIGGSSYEQYF.

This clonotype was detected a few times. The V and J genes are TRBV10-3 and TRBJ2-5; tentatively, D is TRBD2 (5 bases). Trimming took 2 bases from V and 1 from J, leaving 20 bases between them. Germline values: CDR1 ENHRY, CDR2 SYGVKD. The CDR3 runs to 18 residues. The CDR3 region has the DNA TGTGCCATCAGTGAGGGGCGGGTGACACCCGATTTCCAAGAGACCCAGTACTTC. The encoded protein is CAISEGRVTPDFQETQYF.